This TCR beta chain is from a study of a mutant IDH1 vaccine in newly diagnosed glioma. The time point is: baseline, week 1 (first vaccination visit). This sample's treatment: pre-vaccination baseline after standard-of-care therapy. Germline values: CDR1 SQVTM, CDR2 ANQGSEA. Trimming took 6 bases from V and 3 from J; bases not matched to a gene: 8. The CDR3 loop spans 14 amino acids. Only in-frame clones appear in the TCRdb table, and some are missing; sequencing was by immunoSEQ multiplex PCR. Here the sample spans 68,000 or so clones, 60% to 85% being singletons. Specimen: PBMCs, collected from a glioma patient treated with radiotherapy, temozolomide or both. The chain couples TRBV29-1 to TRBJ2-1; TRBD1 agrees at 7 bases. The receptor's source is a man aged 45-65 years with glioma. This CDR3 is CSVEPGQIYNEQFF. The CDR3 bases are TGCAGCGTCGAACCGGGACAGATCTACAATGAGCAGTTCTTC.